This T cell receptor (beta chain) was documented in a study of CD8+CD57+ T cells in acquired aplastic anemia. Using genomic DNA as the template, TCR beta VDJ and CDR3 profiling was carried out. TCRdb processed the reads anew with MiXCR; each CDR3 protein has one entry. Of 180,000 or so distinct CDR3 sequences listed, 50% to 65% are singletons. CDR3 length: 16 residues. The germline gives CDR1 SNHLY, CDR2 FYNNEI. V lost 4 bases, J lost 0 bases, and 13 bases lay in between. Selection for sequencing was limited to patients who had shown CD8+CD57+ cell expansion by flow cytometry. Every patient presented with severe acquired aplastic anemia.

This receptor was taken from a human donor with aplastic anemia. V usage is TRBV2 and J usage is TRBJ1-3; maybe TRBD1 (5 bases). Sequencing input: sorted CD4+, CD8+, or CD8+CD57+ T cells (not recorded which) from PBMCs. The CDR3, as DNA: TGTGCCAGCAGTGCCTCAGGGAGATTCTCTGGAAACACCATATATTTT. It specifies CASSASGRFSGNTIYF.